Following are 10 T cell receptor beta chains from one sample sequenced in a study of vaccination effects on CD4 cells after COVID-19 (dated by TCRdb to about 2022). These receptors' antigens are unknown. The library was built by means of the immunoSEQ multiplex PCR assay. Held by TCRdb, this immuneACCESS table contains in-frame sequences only and omits some clones. Under half of the omission traces to an unresolved V gene where checked; the cause of the rest is unknown. Here the sample has about 45,000 clones; roughly four fifths occur a single time. The ten largest make up approximately 9% of the sample. After 10 days of culture, CD4+ T cells were isolated with the EasySep CD4+ T cell isolation kit. Here the sequenced sample was CD4+ T cells from PBMCs cultured without peptide, taken before COVID-19 vaccination. These receptors all come from a human donor who had a prior SARS-CoV-2 infection.

This clone was counted between two and nine times. V and J are TRBV2 and TRBJ1-5, with D maybe TRBD1 (6 bases). Germline V lookup: CDR1 SNHLY, CDR2 FYNNEI. V lost 4 bases to trimming and J lost 5 bases, with 12 bases between them. CDR3 size: 14 residues. The CDR3 sequence is CASSGGQGYQPQHF. In nucleotides, the CDR3 is TGTGCCAGCAGTGGGGGGCAGGGCTATCAGCCCCAGCATTTT.

This clone has only a few counts. The chain carries TRBV10-3 and TRBJ1-6; TRBD1 matches 9 bases. V lost 10 bases and J lost 7; bases outside the gene matches: 8. The CDR3 consists of 14 residues. Per the germline V gene, CDR1 is ENHRY and CDR2 is SYGVKD. The CDR3 bases are TGTGCCACCAGAACCGGGACAGGGAATTCACCCCTCCACTTT. It is translated as CATRTGTGNSPLHF.

The rearrangement links TRBV7-8 to TRBJ1-1, with D unresolved. The CDR3 extends over 15 amino acids. V lost 1 base and J 0 bases, leaving 9 bases between the germline ends. Germline values: CDR1 SGHVS, CDR2 FQNEAQ. This CDR3 is CASSLEGVMNTEAFF. Written as DNA, the CDR3 is TGTGCCAGCAGCTTAGAAGGAGTCATGAACACTGAAGCTTTCTTT.

The chain links TRBV5-1 to TRBJ2-7, with 8 positions matching TRBD2. CDR3 length: 14 residues. Trimming cost V 2 bases and J 7 bases; bases outside gene matches: 8. From germline, CDR1 is SGHRS and CDR2 YFSETQ. CDR3 coding DNA: TGCGCCAGCAGCTTCGAGCGGGAGTTGGGGGAGCAGTACTTC. Its translation is CASSFERELGEQYF.

The chain employs TRBV7-9 and TRBJ2-3; D remains unclear. V was cut by 1 base and J by 4 bases, with 9 bases left in between. The CDR3 is made up of 14 amino acids. Germline V gene sequence: CDR1 SEHNR, CDR2 FQNEAQ (reference sequence). CDR3: CASSLGLSSDTQYF. The CDR3 DNA reads as TGTGCCAGCAGCTTAGGGTTGTCGTCAGATACGCAGTATTTT.

This clone was detected a few times. The genes are TRBV3-1 (or the pseudogene TRBV3-2) and TRBJ2-1; 8 bases are shared with TRBD2. V lost 0 bases, J lost 9 bases, and 13 bases stayed unmatched. Germline CDR1 reads LGHDT; CDR2 reads YNNKEL (reference sequence). CDR3 length: 17 residues. The CDR3 here is CASSQDGTGGRVIEQFF. The CDR3, as DNA: TGTGCCAGCAGCCAAGATGGGACGGGGGGGCGGGTGATTGAGCAGTTCTTC.

This clone was seen a handful of times. The chain employs TRBV3-1 (or the pseudogene TRBV3-2) and TRBJ1-1, with D hard to call. V was cut by 6 bases and J by 9 bases, with 20 bases left in between. This CDR3 spans 14 amino acids. CDR1 is LGHDT and CDR2 is YNNKEL in the germline V gene (reference sequence). The CDR3 DNA follows: TGTGCCAGCAGTCCACTTCTCCTGCTGGGCCAAGCTTTCTTT. Translated: CASSPLLLLGQAFF.

The chain joins TRBV10-3 to TRBJ1-2; D call uncertain. Trimming took off 6 bases at V and 13 bases at J, with 21 bases between the two ends. Germline CDR1 ENHRY, CDR2 SYGVKD. The CDR3 is 13 amino acids. The CDR3 bases are TGTGCCATCAGCTCTGGCTGGGGTCAGTCCTGCACCTTC. It encodes CAISSGWGQSCTF.

This sequence joins TRBV19 and TRBJ1-5; 9 bases are a match to TRBD1. The CDR3 sequence is 15 residues long. V shed 7 bases and J 4 bases; nucleotides not matched to a gene: 8. Germline values: CDR1 LNHDA, CDR2 SQIVND (reference sequence). CDR3 sequence (DNA): TGTGCCAGTAAGGGACCGGGACAGGGAAATCAGCCCCAGCATTTT. Its translation: CASKGPGQGNQPQHF.

The V call is TRBV5-1, the J call TRBJ2-4, with D perhaps TRBD2 (6 bases). Trimming stripped 0 bases from V and 9 bases from J, with 13 bases between. Germline V gene sequence: CDR1 SGHRS, CDR2 YFSETQ. This CDR3 spans 14 amino acids. The CDR3 DNA reads as TGCGCCAGCAGCTTGGTCCGCCTTAGCGGCATTCAGTACTTC. Translating gives CASSLVRLSGIQYF.